The 24 T cell receptor beta chains listed next were all sequenced from one sample in a study of CD8 T cells in ankylosing spondylitis. Study results and limitations: Within ankylosing spondylitis blood, a TCR beta motif made up of eight or nine highly homologous variants appeared to be characteristic.

Their target antigens are unknown. MiXCR, run by TCRdb on the 5' RACE reads, gives a single entry per CDR3 protein. This table holds more than 600,000 distinct CDR3 sequences, roughly 19% found once. The specimen was blood, either unsorted or a sorted T cell fraction (not recorded which). These receptor sequences come from a male donor with ankylosing spondylitis.

V gene TRBV5-1 combines with J gene TRBJ2-5, with 7 bases identical to TRBD2. After removal of 6 bases from V and 1 base from J, the junction contained 3 bases not matched to a gene. Looked up from germline, CDR1 is SGHRS and CDR2 is YFSETQ. This CDR3 region has 13 residues. CDR3 DNA: TGCGCCAGCATGCCTAGCGGCCAAGAGACCCAGTACTTC. Its translation: CASMPSGQETQYF.

The chain uses TRBV5-1 and TRBJ2-3, with D tentatively TRBD1 or TRBD2 (5 bases each). The CDR3 contains 14 residues. Germline CDR1 is SGHRS and CDR2 is YFSETQ. V lost 3 bases to trimming and J lost 1 base, with 9 bases between them. For the CDR3, the DNA is TGCGCCAGCAGCTCCGGGACCCGCACAGATACGCAGTATTTT. Translating gives CASSSGTRTDTQYF.

This clonotype was seen a handful of times. The chain employs TRBV30 and TRBJ2-2; D ambiguous. V was clipped by 3 bases and J by 6 bases, with 17 bases between them. The V gene's germline CDR1 is GTSNPN and CDR2 SVGIG (reference sequence). This CDR3 is 15 amino acids long. The CDR3 nucleotides read TGTGCCTGGAGCGCTACACTACTTGCCGCCGGGGAGCTGTTTTTT. Protein product: CAWSATLLAAGELFF.

The V call is TRBV15, the J call TRBJ2-3, with a tentative D call TRBD2 (6 bases). V lost 1 base to trimming and J lost 2 bases, with 13 bases between them. The CDR3 sequence is 16 residues long. CDR1 and CDR2 from the germline V gene are LNHNV and YYDKDF (reference sequence). The CDR3: CATSRGAGPNTDTQYF. In DNA, the CDR3 is TGTGCCACCAGCAGAGGCGCGGGACCCAACACAGATACGCAGTATTTT.

This clonotype was seen more than once but under ten times. The chain carries TRBV11-2 and TRBJ2-6, with 10 bases identical to TRBD1. In germline, CDR1 is SGHAT, CDR2 FQNNGV. The CDR3 consists of 18 residues. With 7 bases clipped from V and 2 bases from J, the junction kept 11 bases outside the gene matches. The CDR3 sequence: CASNLRDRGGTGANVLTF. In DNA, the CDR3 is TGTGCCAGCAACCTAAGGGACAGGGGCGGAACTGGGGCCAACGTCCTGACTTTC.

The chain employs TRBV5-5 and TRBJ2-7; 7 bases are shared with TRBD1. Germline trimming cut 4 bases from V and 3 bases from J; bases unmatched to any gene: 10. Germline lookup yields CDR1 SGHKS and CDR2 YYEKEE (reference sequence). The CDR3 runs 15 residues. CDR3 DNA: TGTGCCAGCAGCCGCGAAGGAGCAGGGGGCTACGAGCAGTACTTC. Its protein product is CASSREGAGGYEQYF.

In this sample, this clonotype turned up a few times. The chain links TRBV20-1 to TRBJ1-5; TRBD1 is a possible D gene (5 bases). V shed 6 bases and J shed 1 base, with 13 bases lying between them. Germline CDR1 reads DFQATT; CDR2 reads SNEGSKA (reference sequence). The CDR3 runs to 14 residues. The CDR3 region has the DNA TGCAGTGCCTCCGCGCGGGGGAGCAATCAGCCCCAGCATTTT. This translates into CSASARGSNQPQHF.

This clonotype was counted a few times. The V call is TRBV6-4, the J call TRBJ2-1, with D maybe TRBD2 (5 bases). There are 15 residues in the CDR3. Trimming pared 0 bases from V and 6 bases from J, leaving 12 bases between. CDR1 is MRHNA, CDR2 SNTAGT, per germline. The CDR3 DNA reads as TGTGCCAGCAGTGACTCGCGAGGGAGCAGCAATGAGCAGTTCTTC. It is translated as CASSDSRGSSNEQFF.

This clonotype was detected a few times. The V gene is TRBV4-3, the J gene TRBJ2-3, with D uncertain. V gave up 0 bases and J gave up 2 bases, with 15 bases separating them. From germline, CDR1 is LGHNA and CDR2 YSLEER. There are 17 residues in the CDR3. CDR3: CASSQDHTTQNTDTQYF. The CDR3 DNA reads as TGCGCCAGCAGCCAAGATCACACAACCCAAAACACAGATACGCAGTATTTT.

The J gene is TRBJ2-1, the V gene TRBV29-1, with 7 bases identical to TRBD1. Trimming took 0 bases from V and 7 from J; bases not matched to a gene: 18. This CDR3 has 18 residues. From germline, CDR1 is SQVTM and CDR2 ANQGSEA. DNA of the CDR3: TGCAGCGTTGAAGATCAATTGGGGCGACAGGGTGGTTTGAATGAGCAGTTCTTC. It yields the protein CSVEDQLGRQGGLNEQFF.

There are a few counts of this clonotype. The rearrangement links TRBV5-5 to TRBJ1-4; no reliable D call. The V end lost 1 base, the J end lost 0 bases, and 4 bases lay between the germline ends. CDR1 and CDR2 (germline): SGHKS, YYEKEE (reference sequence). The CDR3 spans 14 residues. The CDR3 sequence is CASSLLSTNEKLFF. CDR3 nucleotide sequence: TGTGCCAGCAGCTTGCTGTCAACTAATGAAAAACTGTTTTTT.

The chain carries TRBV7-9 and TRBJ1-1; D is possibly TRBD1 (6 bases). CDR1 and CDR2 from the germline V gene are SEHNR and FQNEAQ (reference sequence). Deletions cut 3 bases from V and 1 base from J, with 12 bases between. The CDR3 is 15 amino acids. Here the CDR3 DNA reads TGTGCCAGCAGCTTGACCGGGACATCGAACACTGAAGCTTTCTTT. Translating it yields CASSLTGTSNTEAFF. Full variable domain (outside the CDR3, taken from reference TRBV7-9 and TRBJ1-1): DTGVSQNPRHKITKRGQNVTFRCDPISEHNRLYWYRQTLGQGPEFLTYFQNEAQLEKSRLLSDRFSAERPKGSFSTLEIQRTEQGDSAMYLCASSLTGTSNTEAFFGQGTRLTVV.

For this clonotype: At one end the junction does not follow the germline gene, possibly because of a read error. The chain uses TRBV11-2 and TRBJ2-2; TRBD1 aligns across 8 bases. This CDR3 spans 14 amino acids. Germline values: CDR1 SGHAT, CDR2 FQNNGV. The CDR3 DNA reads as TGTGCCACCCGACCCACAGGGGGGACCGGGGAGCTGGTTTTT. Translated, it gives CATRPTGGTGELVF.

This clonotype was seen a few times. The rearrangement links TRBV10-3 to TRBJ2-1; D may be TRBD2 (6 bases). Germline V gene data show CDR1 as ENHRY and CDR2 as SYGVKD. V lost 5 bases and J lost 0, with 8 bases in between. The CDR3 has 14 amino acids. The CDR3 is CAISYGSSYNEQFF. The CDR3 DNA reads TGTGCCATCAGTTACGGGAGCTCCTACAATGAGCAGTTCTTC.

This clonotype appeared a few times. The chain recombines TRBV12-3 or TRBV12-4 with TRBJ1-5, with unresolved D. The CDR3 covers 12 residues. With 5 bases removed from V and 7 bases from J, the gap between germline ends came to 9 bases. The CDR3 bases are TGTGCCAGCAGTCCCGTTCCCCAGCCCCAGCATTTT. Protein sequence: CASSPVPQPQHF.

V is TRBV6-1 and J is TRBJ2-5, with D possibly being TRBD2 (6 bases). Between the trimmed V and J ends, which lost 6 bases and 0 bases, there was a span of 14 bases. Germline CDR1 and CDR2: MNHNS and SASEGT. The CDR3 runs 15 residues. CDR3 residues: CASSTGTWYQETQYF. The CDR3 DNA reads as TGTGCCAGCAGCACCGGGACTTGGTACCAAGAGACCCAGTACTTC.

There are a few counts of this clonotype. The V gene is TRBV12-3 or TRBV12-4, the J gene TRBJ2-1; no definite D call. V was shortened by 5 bases and J by 8 bases, with 16 bases between the two germline ends. The CDR3 has 14 amino acids. The CDR3 sequence is CASSHTSAVYEQFF. In nucleotides, the CDR3 is TGTGCCAGCAGTCATACCTCGGCGGTTTATGAGCAGTTCTTC.

The chain is built from TRBV2 and TRBJ2-7, with 8 bases aligning to TRBD1. Germline CDR1 reads SNHLY; CDR2 reads FYNNEI. The CDR3 has 15 amino acids. Losses at the gene ends were 6 bases for V and 2 bases for J; bases not matched to a gene: 9. The CDR3 DNA is TGTGCCAGCAGCATAGAGACAGGGGTCCCCTACGAGCAGTACTTC. This translates into CASSIETGVPYEQYF.

This clonotype turned up a few times. The chain links TRBV5-1 to TRBJ2-7; 7 positions agree with TRBD1. CDR1 and CDR2 (germline): SGHRS, YFSETQ. The CDR3 has 19 amino acids. Trimming removed 0 bases from V and 3 bases from J; junction bases left unmatched: 18. This CDR3 reads CASSLATIGGGSRLYEQYF. The CDR3 bases are TGCGCCAGCAGCTTGGCGACGATAGGGGGCGGCTCTCGCCTCTACGAGCAGTACTTC. The full variable domain, rest sourced from reference TRBV5-1 and TRBJ2-7, is KAGVTQTPRYLIKTRGQQVTLSCSPISGHRSVSWYQQTPGQGLQFLFEYFSETQRNKGNFPGRFSGRQFSNSRSEMNVSTLELGDSALYLCASSLATIGGGSRLYEQYFGPGTRLTVT.

This clonotype showed up just a few times. This rearrangement joins TRBV5-1 to TRBJ1-1; tentative D call: TRBD1 (5 bases). V was pared by 0 bases and J by 4 bases, with 10 bases between. The CDR3 spans 14 residues. The V gene's germline CDR1 is SGHRS and CDR2 YFSETQ. CDR3 region: CASSLGDLLTEAFF. The DNA of the CDR3 is TGCGCCAGCAGCTTGGGGGACCTCCTCACTGAAGCTTTCTTT. The entire variable domain, with the rest obtained from reference TRBV5-1 and TRBJ1-1, is as follows: KAGVTQTPRYLIKTRGQQVTLSCSPISGHRSVSWYQQTPGQGLQFLFEYFSETQRNKGNFPGRFSGRQFSNSRSEMNVSTLELGDSALYLCASSLGDLLTEAFFGQGTRLTVV.

The chain couples TRBV7-2 to TRBJ1-5, with D possibly matching TRBD1 (6 bases). The germline gives CDR1 SGHTA, CDR2 FQGNSA. The V and J ends lost 5 bases and 5 bases respectively, with 13 bases between them. The CDR3 has 14 amino acids. CDR3 in DNA: TGTGCCAGCAGCCAGGACAGAACCCATCAGCCCCAGCATTTT. This encodes CASSQDRTHQPQHF.

This rearrangement joins TRBV2 to TRBJ2-3, with 12 bases lining up with TRBD2. V lost 6 bases to trimming and J lost 1 base; unmatched junction nucleotides: 2. The germline gives CDR1 SNHLY, CDR2 FYNNEI. CDR3 length equals 15 residues. CDR3 DNA sequence: TGTGCCAGCAGCGCTAGCGGGAGGGGCACAGATACGCAGTATTTT. It yields the protein CASSASGRGTDTQYF.

This chain joins TRBV13 and TRBJ1-2, with D maybe TRBD1 (6 bases). This CDR3 is built from 15 residues. V was trimmed by 4 bases and J by 0 bases, leaving 12 bases between them. The V gene's germline CDR1 is PRHDT and CDR2 FYEKMQ (reference sequence). CDR3 in DNA: TGTGCCAGCAGCTCTCCGGGACACCCTAACTATGGCTACACCTTC. Translating gives CASSSPGHPNYGYTF. The full variable domain, in which reference TRBV13 and TRBJ1-2 provide the parts outside the CDR3, is AAGVIQSPRHLIKEKRETATLKCYPIPRHDTVYWYQQGPGQDPQFLISFYEKMQSDKGSIPDRFSAQQFSDYHSELNMSSLELGDSALYFCASSSPGHPNYGYTFGSGTRLTVV.

This clonotype has a handful of counts. The chain joins TRBV4-3 to TRBJ2-7, with D possibly TRBD2 on 5 matching bases. CDR3 length: 14 amino acids. Trimming took 0 bases from V and 4 from J, leaving 10 bases between them. In germline, CDR1 is LGHNA, CDR2 YSLEER. The CDR3 loop reads CASSQDGLAYEQYF. The DNA for the CDR3 is TGCGCCAGCAGCCAAGATGGGCTAGCTTACGAGCAGTACTTC.